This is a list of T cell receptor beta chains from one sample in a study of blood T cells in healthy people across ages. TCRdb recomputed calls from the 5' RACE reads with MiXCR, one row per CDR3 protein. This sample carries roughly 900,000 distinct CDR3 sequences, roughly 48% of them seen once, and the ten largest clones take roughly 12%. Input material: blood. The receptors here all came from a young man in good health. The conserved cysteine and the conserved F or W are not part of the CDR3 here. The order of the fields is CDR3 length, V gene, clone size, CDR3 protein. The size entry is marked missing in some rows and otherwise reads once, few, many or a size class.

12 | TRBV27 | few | ASSPRGGLYGYT
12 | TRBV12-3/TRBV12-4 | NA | ASSLMYRSYEQY
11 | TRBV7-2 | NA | ASSSAPGETQY
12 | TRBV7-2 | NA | ASSLAEVTPEAF
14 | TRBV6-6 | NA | ASRANSGRPNTEAF
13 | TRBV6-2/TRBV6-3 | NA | ASSYLGGADSPLH
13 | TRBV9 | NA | ASSVAPGQGETQY
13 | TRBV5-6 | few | ASSRSDRPSYEQY
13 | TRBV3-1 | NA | ASSQVRGLNTEAF
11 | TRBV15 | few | ATSKDPDQPQH
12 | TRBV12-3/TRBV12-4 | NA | ATAVGGGLDTQY
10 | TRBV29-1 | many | SVGQGRNEQF
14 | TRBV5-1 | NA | ASRGQTQSTNEKLF
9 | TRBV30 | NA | AWSNTGELF
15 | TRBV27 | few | ASSSMRRGGSGDTQY